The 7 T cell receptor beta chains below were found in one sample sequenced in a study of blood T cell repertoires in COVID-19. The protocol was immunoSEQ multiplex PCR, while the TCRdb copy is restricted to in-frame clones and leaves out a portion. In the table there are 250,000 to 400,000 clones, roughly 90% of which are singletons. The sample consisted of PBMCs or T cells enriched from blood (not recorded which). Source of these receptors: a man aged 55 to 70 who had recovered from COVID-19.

The CDR3 protein is CASSEMGQGRDDYGYTF. The CDR3 coding sequence is TGCGCCAGCAGTGAAATGGGACAGGGGCGAGACGACTATGGCTACACCTTC. The V and J genes are TRBV10-2 and TRBJ1-2, with TRBD1 identical over 10 bases. There are 17 residues in the CDR3. The germline V gene encodes CDR1 WSHSY and CDR2 SAAADI. After removal of 3 bases from V and 3 bases from J, the junction contained 10 bases not matched to a gene.

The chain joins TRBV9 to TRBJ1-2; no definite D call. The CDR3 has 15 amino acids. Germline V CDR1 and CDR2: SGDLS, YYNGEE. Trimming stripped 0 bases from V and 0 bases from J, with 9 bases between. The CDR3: CASSVGGDPNYGYTF. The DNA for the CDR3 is TGTGCCAGCAGCGTAGGGGGAGACCCTAACTATGGCTACACCTTC.

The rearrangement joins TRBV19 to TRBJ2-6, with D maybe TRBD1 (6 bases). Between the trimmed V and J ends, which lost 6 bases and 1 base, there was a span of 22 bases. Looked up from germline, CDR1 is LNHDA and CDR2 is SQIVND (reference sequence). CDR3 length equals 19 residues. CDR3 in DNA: TGTGCCAGTAGCGCGAAGGGGTGGACAGAACTTTCTGGGGCCAACGTCCTGACTTTC. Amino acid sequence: CASSAKGWTELSGANVLTF. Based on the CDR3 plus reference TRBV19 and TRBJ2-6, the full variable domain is DGGITQSPKYLFRKEGQNVTLSCEQNLNHDAMYWYRQDPGQGLRLIYYSQIVNDFQKGDIAEGYSVSREKKESFPLTVTSAQKNPTAFYLCASSAKGWTELSGANVLTFGAGSRLTVL.

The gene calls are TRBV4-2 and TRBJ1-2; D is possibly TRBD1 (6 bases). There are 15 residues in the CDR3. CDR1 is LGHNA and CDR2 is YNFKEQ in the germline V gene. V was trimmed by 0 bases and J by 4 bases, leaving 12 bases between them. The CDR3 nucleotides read TGTGCCAGCAGCCAAGATTTCACAGGGTCCTATGGCTACACCTTC. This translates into CASSQDFTGSYGYTF.

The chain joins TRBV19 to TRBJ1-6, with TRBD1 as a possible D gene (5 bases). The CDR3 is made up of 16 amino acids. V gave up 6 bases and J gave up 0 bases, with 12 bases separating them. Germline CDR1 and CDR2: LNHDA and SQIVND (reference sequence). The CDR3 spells CASSRAPLSYNSPLHF. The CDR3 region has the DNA TGTGCCAGTAGCAGGGCCCCACTCTCCTATAATTCACCCCTCCACTTT.

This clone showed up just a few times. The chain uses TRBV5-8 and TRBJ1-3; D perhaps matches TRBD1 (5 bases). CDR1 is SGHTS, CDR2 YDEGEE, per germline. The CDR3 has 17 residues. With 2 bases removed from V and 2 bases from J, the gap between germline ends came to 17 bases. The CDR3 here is CASSFGGTYLTGNTIYF. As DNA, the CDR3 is TGTGCCAGCAGCTTTGGGGGGACCTACTTAACTGGAAACACCATATATTTT.

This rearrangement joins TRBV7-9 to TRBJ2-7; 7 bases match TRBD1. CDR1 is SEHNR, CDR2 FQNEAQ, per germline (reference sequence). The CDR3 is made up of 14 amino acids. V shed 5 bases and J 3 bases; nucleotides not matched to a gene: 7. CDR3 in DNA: TGTGCCAGCAGCACTACAGGGGCTGGCTACGAGCAGTACTTC. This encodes CASSTTGAGYEQYF. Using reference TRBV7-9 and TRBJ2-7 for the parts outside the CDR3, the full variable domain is DTGVSQNPRHKITKRGQNVTFRCDPISEHNRLYWYRQTLGQGPEFLTYFQNEAQLEKSRLLSDRFSAERPKGSFSTLEIQRTEQGDSAMYLCASSTTGAGYEQYFGPGTRLTVT.